This TCR beta chain was profiled in a study of blood T cell repertoires in COVID-19. Study-level information: Researchers got acute and convalescent COVID-19 samples from the United States, Italy and Spain. Nucleic acid was either cDNA or gDNA, and it came from T cells, B-cell-depleted T cells, or PBMCs.

Source study methods: Counts of nucleated cells, estimated from reference gene primer amplification, were obtained. TCRdb's table, derived via immunoSEQ multiplex PCR, lists solely in-frame clones and lacks some. V, J and clone size are those of that table, while D and trimming were read from the DNA. Of some 190,000 clones in the sample, roughly 85% were seen once. CDR3 length equals 13 residues. The V and J ends lost 4 bases and 1 base respectively, with 4 bases between them. Per the germline V gene, CDR1 is ENHRY and CDR2 is SYGVKD. The sequencing sample was made of peripheral blood. The genes are TRBV10-3 and TRBJ2-2; D gene ambiguous. The clonotype originates from a woman over 75 with active or convalescent COVID-19. CDR3 sequence reads: CAISAGNTGELFF. The CDR3 DNA reads as TGTGCCATCAGTGCCGGGAACACCGGGGAGCTGTTTTTT.